The rows below give T cell receptor beta chains drawn from one sample of a study of cytomegalovirus exposure and HLA in healthy donors. Repertoires were generated with immunoSEQ multiplex PCR, while TCRdb's copy carries only in-frame clones and drops some. The data show roughly 200,000 clones, 81% seen once. The sample was PBMCs. These receptors were obtained from a woman in her twenties or thirties in good health and CMV-seronegative. The CDR3 runs from the conserved cysteine through the conserved F or W. The D gene is left open where the match is weak. Clone size appears in some rows only: once, few, many, or a class for an expanded clone.

abundance,d_gene,j_gene,len,v_gene,CDR3aa,CDR3nt
.,TRBD1,TRBJ1-2,14,TRBV28,CASSPGTGYYGYTF,TGTGCCAGCAGCCCCGGGACAGGGTACTATGGCTACACCTTC
.,.,TRBJ2-4,13,TRBV5-4,CASSLGRENIQYF,TGTGCCAGCAGCTTGGGACGGGAAAACATTCAGTACTTC
.,.,TRBJ2-1,12,TRBV29-1,CSAPTDYNEQFF,TGCAGCGCCCCGACAGATTACAATGAGCAGTTCTTC
.,TRBD1,TRBJ1-2,15,TRBV7-9,CASSLADRARAGYTF,TGTGCCAGCAGCTTAGCGGACAGGGCTAGGGCTGGCTACACCTTC
.,TRBD2,TRBJ2-7,15,TRBV18,CASSPRTSGQYEQYF,TGTGCCAGCTCACCTCGGACTAGCGGGCAGTACGAGCAGTACTTC
.,TRBD1,TRBJ2-4,16,TRBV6-5,CASSYIPGQGKNIQYF,TGTGCCAGCAGTTACATTCCGGGACAGGGGAAAAACATTCAGTACTTC
.,.,TRBJ1-2,12,TRBV19,CASSMNEYGYTF,TGTGCCAGTAGTATGAACGAGTATGGCTACACCTTC
.,TRBD1,TRBJ1-2,14,TRBV25-1,CASSEYDRGHGYTF,TGTGCCAGCAGTGAATATGACAGGGGACATGGCTACACCTTC
.,.,TRBJ1-1,15,TRBV7-9,CASSLGTAENTEAFF,TGTGCCAGCAGCTTAGGGACAGCCGAAAACACTGAAGCTTTCTTT
.,.,TRBJ2-5,14,TRBV5-4,CASSSGLTQETQYF,TGTGCCAGCAGCTCTGGACTTACCCAAGAGACCCAGTACTTC
.,TRBD2,TRBJ2-2,16,TRBV5-6,CASSLVPSGRPGELFF,TGTGCCAGCAGCTTGGTCCCTAGCGGGAGGCCCGGGGAGCTGTTTTTT
once,.,TRBJ2-1,16,TRBV7-6,CASSRDLSRDSDEQFF,TGTGCCAGCAGCCGCGATCTAAGCAGGGATTCGGATGAGCAGTTCTTC
.,TRBD2,TRBJ2-5,17,TRBV5-1,CASSLALAGGPQETQYF,TGCGCCAGCAGCTTGGCACTAGCGGGGGGGCCACAAGAGACCCAGTACTTC
.,TRBD1,TRBJ1-1,14,TRBV10-2,CASRLGQGDTEAFF,TGCGCCAGCAGGCTTGGACAGGGGGACACTGAAGCTTTCTTT
.,.,TRBJ2-6,17,TRBV27,CASSPFGGGSGANVLTF,TGTGCCAGCAGCCCTTTTGGTGGAGGCTCTGGGGCCAACGTCCTGACTTTC
.,TRBD2,TRBJ2-1,14,TRBV5-1,CASSPERGGDEQFF,TGCGCCAGCAGCCCTGAGCGGGGAGGGGATGAGCAGTTCTTC
.,TRBD1,TRBJ1-6,17,TRBV14,CASSPKPFGTGGSPLHF,TGTGCCAGCAGCCCTAAACCCTTCGGGACAGGGGGTTCACCCCTCCACTTT
.,TRBD1,TRBJ1-1,13,TRBV2,CASRDDRAGEAFF,TGTGCCAGCAGGGACGACAGGGCTGGTGAAGCTTTCTTT
.,.,TRBJ2-7,15,TRBV6-5,CASTSSGTRPYEQYF,TGTGCCAGCACATCCTCCGGGACAAGACCATACGAGCAGTACTTC
.,TRBD1,TRBJ2-3,15,TRBV5-1,CASSGGRGPEDTQYF,TGCGCCAGCAGCGGCGGCAGGGGGCCAGAAGATACGCAGTATTTT
.,TRBD1,TRBJ1-2,16,TRBV5-1,CASRKQQGARGYGYTF,TGCGCCAGTAGAAAACAACAGGGGGCGAGGGGCTATGGCTACACCTTC
.,.,TRBJ1-1,15,TRBV5-1,CASSMPQGWNTEAFF,TGCGCCAGCAGCATGCCACAGGGATGGAACACTGAAGCTTTCTTT
.,.,TRBJ2-1,12,TRBV2,CASRNYYNEQFF,TGTGCCAGCAGAAATTACTACAATGAGCAGTTCTTC
once,.,TRBJ2-1,12,TRBV19,CASSRHYNEQFF,TGTGCCAGTAGTAGGCACTACAATGAGCAGTTCTTC
.,.,TRBJ1-2,13,TRBV2,CATKTDLNYGYTF,TGTGCCACCAAGACAGATCTCAACTATGGCTACACCTTC
.,.,TRBJ2-7,14,TRBV10-3,CAISRSVGAYEQYF,TGTGCCATCAGCCGTAGCGTGGGAGCCTACGAGCAGTACTTC
.,TRBD1,TRBJ1-2,14,TRBV9,CASSVDRGHYGYTF,TGTGCCAGCAGCGTGGACAGGGGGCACTATGGCTACACCTTC
few,.,TRBJ2-7,12,TRBV5-1,CASSNQGFEQYF,TGCGCCAGCAGCAATCAGGGTTTCGAGCAGTACTTC
many,TRBD1,TRBJ1-4,16,TRBV28,CASSPGGTAENEKLFF,TGTGCCAGCAGCCCCGGCGGGACAGCTGAAAATGAAAAACTGTTTTTT
.,TRBD1,TRBJ2-7,15,TRBV10-3,CAISTTTGGSYEQYF,TGTGCCATCAGCACTACGACAGGGGGCTCCTACGAGCAGTACTTC
.,.,TRBJ1-2,13,TRBV19,CASNPFGAYGYTF,TGTGCCAGTAATCCGTTTGGGGCCTATGGCTACACCTTC
.,.,TRBJ2-7,15,TRBV7-2,CASSLKGESSYEQYF,TGTGCCAGCAGCTTAAAAGGGGAAAGCTCCTACGAGCAGTACTTC
.,.,TRBJ2-6,14,TRBV7-2,CASSPSAGANVLTF,TGTGCCAGCAGCCCCTCCGCTGGGGCCAACGTCCTGACTTTC
.,TRBD1,TRBJ1-2,14,TRBV4-1,CASSQVQGVGGYTF,TGCGCCAGCAGCCAAGTACAGGGGGTTGGTGGCTACACCTTC
.,TRBD2,TRBJ2-5,15,TRBV30,CAWSHLAGGQETQYF,TGTGCCTGGAGCCACTTAGCGGGGGGGCAAGAGACCCAGTACTTC
.,.,TRBJ1-1,14,TRBV18,CASSLGRGNTEAFF,TGTGCCAGCTCACTCGGTAGGGGCAACACTGAAGCTTTCTTT
.,TRBD1,TRBJ1-5,15,TRBV6-6,CASSRDSRSNQPQHF,TGTGCCAGCAGTCGGGACAGTCGAAGCAATCAGCCCCAGCATTTT
few,.,TRBJ2-7,14,TRBV14,CASSQERRLREQYF,TGTGCCAGCAGCCAAGAACGCAGGCTCCGGGAGCAGTACTTC
.,TRBD1,TRBJ1-5,15,TRBV7-9,CASSTETGGNQPQHF,TGTGCCAGCAGCACAGAAACAGGGGGCAATCAGCCCCAGCATTTT
.,.,TRBJ1-1,12,TRBV11-2,CASSPTRGTAFF,TGTGCCAGCAGCCCGACCAGGGGTACGGCTTTCTTT
.,TRBD2,TRBJ2-1,16,TRBV18,CASSPPGTTSYNEQFF,TGTGCCAGCTCACCGCCGGGGACTACGTCCTACAATGAGCAGTTCTTC
.,TRBD1,TRBJ1-5,15,TRBV30,CAWSFGTGINQPQHF,TGTGCCTGGAGTTTCGGGACAGGGATCAATCAGCCCCAGCATTTT